The clone carrying this TCR beta chain came up once. This specimen belongs to a study of blood T cell repertoires in COVID-19. On the study more broadly: Italy, Spain and the United States were the sources of the convalescent and acute COVID-19 samples.

Original processing methods: From reference gene primer amplification, estimates of nucleated cell counts were derived. Clones were sequenced by immunoSEQ multiplex PCR, and TCRdb holds only the in-frame ones, with some missing. V and J calls and clone size follow that table, whereas D and trimming were derived from the DNA. The table records roughly 350,000 clones, around nine tenths of them present only once. J was trimmed by 5 bases and V by 8 bases; bases with no gene match: 8. The CDR3 sequence is 13 residues long. This rearrangement joins TRBV12-3 or TRBV12-4 to TRBJ1-1; 7 bases fit TRBD1. Sequencing was carried out using peripheral blood. The receptor was derived from a woman aged 18-35 years who had recovered from COVID-19. The CDR3 protein is CASARQGGTEAFF. The DNA of the CDR3 is TGTGCCAGCGCCCGGCAGGGGGGTACTGAAGCTTTCTTT.